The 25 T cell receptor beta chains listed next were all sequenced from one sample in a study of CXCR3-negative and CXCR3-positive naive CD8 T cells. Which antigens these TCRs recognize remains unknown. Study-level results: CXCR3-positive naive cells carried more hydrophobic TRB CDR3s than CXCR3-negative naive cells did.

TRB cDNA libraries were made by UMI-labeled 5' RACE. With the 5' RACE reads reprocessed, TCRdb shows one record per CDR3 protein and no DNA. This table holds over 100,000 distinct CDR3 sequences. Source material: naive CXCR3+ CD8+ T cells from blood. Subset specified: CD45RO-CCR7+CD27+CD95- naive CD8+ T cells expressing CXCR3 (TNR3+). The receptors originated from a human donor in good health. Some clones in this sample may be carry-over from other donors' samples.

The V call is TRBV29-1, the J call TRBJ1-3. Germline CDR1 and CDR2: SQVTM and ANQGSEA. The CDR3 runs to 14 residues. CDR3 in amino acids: CSVLPLNSGNTIYF.

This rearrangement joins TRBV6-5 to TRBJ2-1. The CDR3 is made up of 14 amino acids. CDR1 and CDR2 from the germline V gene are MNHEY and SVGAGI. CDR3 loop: CASSYSSAYNEQFF.

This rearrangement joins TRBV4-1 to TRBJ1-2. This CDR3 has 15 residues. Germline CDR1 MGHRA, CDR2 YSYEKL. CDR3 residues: CASSPGGVANYGYTF.

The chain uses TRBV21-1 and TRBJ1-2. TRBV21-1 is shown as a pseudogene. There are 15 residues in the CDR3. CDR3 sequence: CASSKVSGTRYGYTF.

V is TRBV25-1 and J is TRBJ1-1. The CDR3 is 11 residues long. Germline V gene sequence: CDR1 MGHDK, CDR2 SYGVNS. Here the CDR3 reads CASRLGTEAFF.

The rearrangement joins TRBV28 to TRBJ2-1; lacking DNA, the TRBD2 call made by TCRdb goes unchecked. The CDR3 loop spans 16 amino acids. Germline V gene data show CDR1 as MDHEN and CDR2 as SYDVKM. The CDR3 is CASSPIAGGSYNEQFF.

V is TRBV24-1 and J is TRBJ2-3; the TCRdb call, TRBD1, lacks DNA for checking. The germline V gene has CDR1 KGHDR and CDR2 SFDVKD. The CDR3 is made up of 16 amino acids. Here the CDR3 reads CATSDTRTGVTDTQYF.

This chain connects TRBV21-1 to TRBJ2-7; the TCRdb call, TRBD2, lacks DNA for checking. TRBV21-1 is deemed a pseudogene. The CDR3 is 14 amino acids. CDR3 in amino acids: CASSDWDSAYEQYF.

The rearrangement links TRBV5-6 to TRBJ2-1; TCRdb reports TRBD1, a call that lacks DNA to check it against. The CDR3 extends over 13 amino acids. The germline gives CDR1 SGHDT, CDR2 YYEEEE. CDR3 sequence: CASSGTGPRDRVF.

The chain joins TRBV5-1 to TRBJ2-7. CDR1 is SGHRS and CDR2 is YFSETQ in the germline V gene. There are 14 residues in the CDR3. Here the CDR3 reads CASSLAAEAYEQYF.

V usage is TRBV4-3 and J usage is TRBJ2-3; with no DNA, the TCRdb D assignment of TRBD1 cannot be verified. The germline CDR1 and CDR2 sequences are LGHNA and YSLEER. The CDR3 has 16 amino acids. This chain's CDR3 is CASSPDGTERTDTQYF.

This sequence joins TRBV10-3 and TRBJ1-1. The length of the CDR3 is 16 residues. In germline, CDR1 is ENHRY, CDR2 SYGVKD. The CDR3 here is CAIAQIASRVNTEAFF.

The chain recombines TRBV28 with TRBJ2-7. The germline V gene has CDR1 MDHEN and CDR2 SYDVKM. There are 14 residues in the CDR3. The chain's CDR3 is CASSPTTASYEQYF.

The CDR3 sequence is CAIRPPGGTSGPNEQFF. The chain has TRBV10-3 and TRBJ2-1; TCRdb's D call, TRBD2, is unchecked because there is no DNA. The CDR3 has 17 amino acids. CDR1 and CDR2 from the germline V gene are ENHRY and SYGVKD.

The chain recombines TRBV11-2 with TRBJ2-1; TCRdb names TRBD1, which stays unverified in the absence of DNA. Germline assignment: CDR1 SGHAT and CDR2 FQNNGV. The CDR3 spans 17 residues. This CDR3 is CASSLLVGQRFYNEQFF.

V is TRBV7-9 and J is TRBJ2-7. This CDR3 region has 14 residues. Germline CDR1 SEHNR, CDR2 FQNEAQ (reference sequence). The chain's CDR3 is CASSSVMTPYEQYF.

CDR3 residues: CASSATGYSYEQYF. V gene TRBV27 combines with J gene TRBJ2-7; TCRdb gives TRBD1 as the D gene, but with no DNA this cannot be confirmed. Germline V gene sequence: CDR1 MNHEY, CDR2 SMNVEV (reference sequence). The CDR3 has 14 residues.

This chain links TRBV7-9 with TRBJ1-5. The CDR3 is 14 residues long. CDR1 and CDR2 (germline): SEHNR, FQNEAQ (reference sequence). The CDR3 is CASSLGGANQPQHF.

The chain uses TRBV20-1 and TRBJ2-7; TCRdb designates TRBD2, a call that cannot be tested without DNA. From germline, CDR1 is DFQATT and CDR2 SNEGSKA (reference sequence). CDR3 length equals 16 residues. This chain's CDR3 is CSARPMGLAYPYEQYF.

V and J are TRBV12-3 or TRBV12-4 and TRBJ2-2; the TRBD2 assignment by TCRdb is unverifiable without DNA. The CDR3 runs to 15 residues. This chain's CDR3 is CASSLGGSLAGELFF.

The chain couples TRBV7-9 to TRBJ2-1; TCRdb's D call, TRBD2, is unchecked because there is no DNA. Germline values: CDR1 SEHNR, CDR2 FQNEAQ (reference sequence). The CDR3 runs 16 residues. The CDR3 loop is CASSPGTSGVLNEQFF.

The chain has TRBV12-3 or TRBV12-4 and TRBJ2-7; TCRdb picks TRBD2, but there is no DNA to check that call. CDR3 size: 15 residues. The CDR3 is CASSPGLAKIYEQYF.

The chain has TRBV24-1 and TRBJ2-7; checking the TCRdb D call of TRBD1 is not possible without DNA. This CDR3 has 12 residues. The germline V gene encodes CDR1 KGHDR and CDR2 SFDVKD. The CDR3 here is CATSARTGEQYF.

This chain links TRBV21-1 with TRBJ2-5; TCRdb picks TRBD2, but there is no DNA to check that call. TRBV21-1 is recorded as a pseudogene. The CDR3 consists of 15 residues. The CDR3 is CASSKQYGLGETQYF.

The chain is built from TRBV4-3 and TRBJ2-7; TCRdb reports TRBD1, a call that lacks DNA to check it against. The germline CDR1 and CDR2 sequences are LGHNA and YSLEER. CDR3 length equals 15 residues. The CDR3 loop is CASSQEWDRSYEQYF.